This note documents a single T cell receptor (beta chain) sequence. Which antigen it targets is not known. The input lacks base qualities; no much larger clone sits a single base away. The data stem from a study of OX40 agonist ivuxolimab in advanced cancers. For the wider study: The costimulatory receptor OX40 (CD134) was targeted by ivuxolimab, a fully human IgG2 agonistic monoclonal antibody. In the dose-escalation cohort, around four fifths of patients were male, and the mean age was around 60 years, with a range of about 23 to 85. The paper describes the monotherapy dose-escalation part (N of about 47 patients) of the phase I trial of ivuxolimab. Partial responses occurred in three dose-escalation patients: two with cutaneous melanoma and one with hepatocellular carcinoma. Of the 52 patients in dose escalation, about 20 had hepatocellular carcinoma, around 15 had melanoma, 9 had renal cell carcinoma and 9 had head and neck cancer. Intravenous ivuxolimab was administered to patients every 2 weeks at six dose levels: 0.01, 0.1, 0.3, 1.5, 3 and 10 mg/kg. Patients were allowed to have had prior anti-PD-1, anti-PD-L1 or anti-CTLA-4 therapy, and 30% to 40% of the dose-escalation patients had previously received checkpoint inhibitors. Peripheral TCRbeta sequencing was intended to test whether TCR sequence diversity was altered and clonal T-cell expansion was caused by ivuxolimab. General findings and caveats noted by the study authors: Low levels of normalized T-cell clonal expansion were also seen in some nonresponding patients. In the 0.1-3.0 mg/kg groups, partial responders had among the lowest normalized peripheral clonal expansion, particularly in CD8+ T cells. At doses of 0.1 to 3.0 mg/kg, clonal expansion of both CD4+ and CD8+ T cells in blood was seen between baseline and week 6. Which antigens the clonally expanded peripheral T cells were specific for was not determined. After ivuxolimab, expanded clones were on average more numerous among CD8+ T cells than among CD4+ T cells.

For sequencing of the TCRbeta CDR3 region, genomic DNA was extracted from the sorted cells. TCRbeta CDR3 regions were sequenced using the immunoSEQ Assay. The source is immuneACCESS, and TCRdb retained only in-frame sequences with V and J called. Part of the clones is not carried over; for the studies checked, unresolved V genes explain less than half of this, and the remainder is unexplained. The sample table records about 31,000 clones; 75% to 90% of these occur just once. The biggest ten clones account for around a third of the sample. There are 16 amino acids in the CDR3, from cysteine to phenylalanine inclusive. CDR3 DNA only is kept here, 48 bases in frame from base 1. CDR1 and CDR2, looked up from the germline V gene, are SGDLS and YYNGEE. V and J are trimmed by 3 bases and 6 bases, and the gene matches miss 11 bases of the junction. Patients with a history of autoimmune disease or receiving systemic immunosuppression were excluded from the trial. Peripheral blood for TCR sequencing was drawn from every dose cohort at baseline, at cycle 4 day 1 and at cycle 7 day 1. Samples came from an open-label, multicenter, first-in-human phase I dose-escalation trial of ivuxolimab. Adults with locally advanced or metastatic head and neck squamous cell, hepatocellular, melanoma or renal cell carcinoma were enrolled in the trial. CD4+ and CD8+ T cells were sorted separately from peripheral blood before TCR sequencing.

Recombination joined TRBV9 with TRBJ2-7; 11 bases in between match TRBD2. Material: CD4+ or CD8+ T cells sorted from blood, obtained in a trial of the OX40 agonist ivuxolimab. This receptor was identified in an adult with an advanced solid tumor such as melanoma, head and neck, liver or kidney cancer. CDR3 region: CASSATLTSGMREQYF. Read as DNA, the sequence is TGTGCCAGCAGCGCGACCCTGACTAGCGGGATGCGCGAGCAGTACTTC.